This T cell receptor beta chain appears in the sequencing data of a study of blood T cell repertoires in COVID-19. The overall study: COVID-19 samples from acute and convalescent phases originated in the United States, Italy and Spain. Nucleic acid was either cDNA or gDNA, and it came from T cells, B-cell-depleted T cells, or PBMCs.

Trimming took 4 bases from V and 1 from J; bases not matched to a gene: 11. CDR1 SGHTA and CDR2 FQGNSA come from the germline V gene. This CDR3 has 17 amino acids. Authors' methods: Amplification of reference gene primers provided the estimated nucleated cell counts. The method was immunoSEQ multiplex PCR; TCRdb's version includes in-frame clones alone and lacks a portion of them. V and J calls plus clone size are reproduced from that table; the DNA served to infer D and trimming. The sample consists of more than 200,000 clones, around 90% of them appearing once. V gene TRBV7-2 combines with J gene TRBJ2-7, with TRBD2 identical over 9 bases. The sample taken for sequencing was peripheral blood. The TCR sequence derives from a human donor in a cohort sampled during active COVID-19. CDR3 in amino acids: CASSSPRASGTSYEQYF. For the CDR3, the DNA is TGTGCCAGCAGCTCCCCCAGGGCTAGCGGGACTTCCTACGAGCAGTACTTC.